What follows are 30 T cell receptor beta chains derived from one specimen sequenced in a study of blood T cell repertoires in COVID-19. Sequencing was performed with immunoSEQ multiplex PCR; in TCRdb, only in-frame clones are kept and a portion is missing. Of 130,000 to 150,000 clones listed, around nine tenths are singletons. Sequenced input: PBMCs or T cells enriched from blood (not recorded which). The receptor source for this set is a woman in her 30s with acute COVID-19.

The J gene is TRBJ2-5, the V gene TRBV2; 9 nucleotides agree with TRBD2. The CDR3 is made up of 16 amino acids. The germline CDR1 and CDR2 sequences are SNHLY and FYNNEI. V was pared by 4 bases and J by 5 bases, with 11 bases of the junction left unmatched. CDR3 nucleotide sequence: TGTGCCAGCAGTGCGCGGGGGGGGTCTAGTACGGAGACCCAGTACTTC. Translation: CASSARGGSSTETQYF.

In DNA form, the CDR3 reads TGTGCCAGCAGTGATCCCGCCGGGACACCCGAACGAGGGACCCAGTACTTC. It specifies CASSDPAGTPERGTQYF. This sequence joins TRBV2 and TRBJ2-5; maybe TRBD1 (6 bases). V shed 3 bases and J shed 7 bases, with 24 bases lying between them. Germline assignment: CDR1 SNHLY and CDR2 FYNNEI. The CDR3 covers 17 residues.

This clone appeared a few times. The rearrangement uses TRBV3-1 (or the pseudogene TRBV3-2) and TRBJ2-3, with TRBD2 identical over 8 bases. Per the germline V gene, CDR1 is LGHDT and CDR2 is YNNKEL (reference sequence). The junction had 11 bases not matched to a gene; V was cut back by 1 base and J by 2 bases. The CDR3 is 18 residues long. Here the CDR3 DNA reads TGTGCCAGCAGCCAAGTTCTAGCGGGCTTAGGGGACACAGATACGCAGTATTTT. Amino acid sequence: CASSQVLAGLGDTDTQYF.

The chain couples TRBV28 to TRBJ2-2; maybe TRBD2 (5 bases). The CDR3 is made up of 15 amino acids. The germline V gene encodes CDR1 MDHEN and CDR2 SYDVKM. V dropped 5 bases and J dropped 3 bases, with 13 bases sitting between them. The CDR3 is CASSLGRRDTGELFF. CDR3 bases: TGTGCCAGCAGTCTCGGACGGCGGGACACCGGGGAGCTGTTTTTT.

This clone has just one count. The rearrangement joins TRBV5-8 to TRBJ2-3; D is possibly TRBD1 (6 bases). With 4 bases removed from V and 2 bases from J, the gap between germline ends came to 14 bases. CDR1 is SGHTS and CDR2 is YDEGEE in the germline V gene. This CDR3 is 15 amino acids long. The CDR3 DNA reads TGTGCCAGCAGCGATGTCCAGGGGATCACAGATACGCAGTATTTT. Residues: CASSDVQGITDTQYF.

The chain uses TRBV15 and TRBJ1-5; D gene unclear. The CDR3 is 16 amino acids. Germline lookup yields CDR1 LNHNV and CDR2 YYDKDF (reference sequence). Trimming cost V 0 bases and J 8 bases, with 17 bases left between them. DNA for the CDR3: TGTGCCACCAGCAGAGATCAGAGGGCTGTGGTTGAGCCCCAGCATTTT. Translating it yields CATSRDQRAVVEPQHF.

The chain has TRBV5-1 and TRBJ1-4; tentatively, D is TRBD1 (6 bases). Germline-derived CDR1 and CDR2 are SGHRS and YFSETQ. There are 14 residues in the CDR3. Between the trimmed V and J ends, which lost 0 bases and 4 bases, there was a span of 7 bases. CDR3 nucleotide sequence: TGCGCCAGCAGCTTGGGACAGGATAATGAAAAACTGTTTTTT. It yields the protein CASSLGQDNEKLFF. The full variable domain, its missing parts supplied by reference TRBV5-1 and TRBJ1-4, is KAGVTQTPRYLIKTRGQQVTLSCSPISGHRSVSWYQQTPGQGLQFLFEYFSETQRNKGNFPGRFSGRQFSNSRSEMNVSTLELGDSALYLCASSLGQDNEKLFFGSGTQLSVL.

A few counts support this clone. At the DNA level, this CDR3 is encoded by other sequences in the same sample as well. The chain joins TRBV4-3 to TRBJ2-1; D perhaps matches TRBD1 (6 bases). There are 15 residues in the CDR3. In germline, CDR1 is LGHNA, CDR2 YSLEER. V lost 0 bases and J lost 3, with 9 bases in between. The CDR3 spells CASSQDGGRYNEQFF. CDR3 nucleotides: TGCGCCAGCAGCCAAGATGGGGGCCGCTACAATGAGCAGTTCTTC.

The chain combines TRBV7-8 with TRBJ1-1; D possibly corresponds to TRBD1 (5 bases). The CDR3 sequence is 18 residues long. Trimming pared 5 bases from V and 0 bases from J, leaving 22 bases between. Germline loops: CDR1 SGHVS, CDR2 FQNEAQ. The CDR3 DNA sequence: TGTGCCAGCAGCCGAAAGGGGAGGGAGCTCCTTGTGAACACTGAAGCTTTCTTT. It specifies CASSRKGRELLVNTEAFF.

The chain carries TRBV7-9 and TRBJ2-6; 7 bases map to TRBD1. The CDR3 length is 13 residues. Trimming at V came to 8 bases and at J to 8 bases, leaving 6 bases not matched to a gene. From germline, CDR1 is SEHNR and CDR2 FQNEAQ (reference sequence). The CDR3 loop is CASGVQGTNVLTF. The CDR3, as DNA: TGTGCCAGCGGGGTACAGGGGACCAACGTCCTGACTTTC.

This chain joins TRBV28 and TRBJ2-1; TRBD2 matches 13 bases. The CDR3 is 15 residues long. Germline V gives CDR1 MDHEN, CDR2 SYDVKM. Unmatched junction bases numbered 9, after V lost 2 bases and J lost 14 bases. The CDR3: CASSLNLLAGGVEFF. CDR3 nucleotides: TGTGCCAGCAGTTTAAATTTACTAGCGGGAGGGGTGGAGTTCTTC.

This clone has just a few counts. V is TRBV27 and J is TRBJ1-1, with D maybe TRBD1 (6 bases). With 4 bases removed from V and 0 bases from J, the gap between germline ends came to 9 bases. In germline, CDR1 is MNHEY, CDR2 SMNVEV (reference sequence). The CDR3 is 14 amino acids. This CDR3 is CASSYRAMNTEAFF. CDR3 nucleotide sequence: TGTGCCAGCAGTTACAGGGCCATGAACACTGAAGCTTTCTTT.

The CDR3 region is CASSLRTGSTDTQYF. In DNA, the CDR3 is TGTGCCAGCAGCCTAAGGACGGGAAGCACAGATACGCAGTATTTT. The chain uses TRBV9 and TRBJ2-3; weak D call: TRBD2 (5 bases). The germline V gene encodes CDR1 SGDLS and CDR2 YYNGEE. V was pared by 4 bases and J by 0 bases, with 12 bases between. The CDR3 has 15 residues.

V and J are TRBV30 and TRBJ1-3, with D perhaps TRBD1 (6 bases). Germline lookup yields CDR1 GTSNPN and CDR2 SVGIG (reference sequence). Between the trimmed V and J ends, which lost 0 bases and 3 bases, there was a span of 12 bases. The CDR3 has 15 residues. For the CDR3, the DNA is TGTGCCTGGAGTGTGTCCAGGGGATTTGGAAACACCATATATTTT. As protein: CAWSVSRGFGNTIYF.

The chain links TRBV19 to TRBJ1-5; TRBD1 is a possible D gene (5 bases). From germline, CDR1 is LNHDA and CDR2 SQIVND (reference sequence). V lost 5 bases, J lost 0 bases, and 14 bases lay in between. The CDR3 is 16 residues long. The CDR3 DNA follows: TGTGCCAGTAGTTCCCAGGGATCTTATAGCAATCAGCCCCAGCATTTT. Protein sequence: CASSSQGSYSNQPQHF.

The chain carries TRBV29-1 and TRBJ2-5, with a possible D match to TRBD2 (7 bases). The CDR3 is 13 residues long. The V and J ends lost 4 bases and 5 bases respectively, with 14 bases between them. Per the germline V gene, CDR1 is SQVTM and CDR2 is ANQGSEA. In DNA, the CDR3 is TGCAGCGTTGTACGGGGGGCTGGGGAGACCCAGTACTTC. This sequence encodes CSVVRGAGETQYF. The whole variable domain, remainder taken from reference TRBV29-1 and TRBJ2-5, is SAVISQKPSRDICQRGTSLTIQCQVDSQVTMMFWYRQQPGQSLTLIATANQGSEATYESGFVIDKFPISRPNLTFSTLTVSNMSPEDSSIYLCSVVRGAGETQYFGPGTRLLVL.

V gene TRBV28 combines with J gene TRBJ2-7, with a possible D match to TRBD1 (6 bases). V lost 3 bases, J lost 4 bases, and 13 bases lay in between. The CDR3 runs to 14 residues. CDR1 MDHEN and CDR2 SYDVKM come from the germline V gene. The CDR3 reads CASSFEGERYEQYF. CDR3 DNA: TGTGCCAGCAGTTTCGAGGGGGAGCGTTACGAGCAGTACTTC.

This chain links TRBV28 with TRBJ2-7; weak D call: TRBD2 (5 bases). V was trimmed by 9 bases and J by 5 bases, leaving 11 bases between them. From germline, CDR1 is MDHEN and CDR2 SYDVKM. CDR3 length equals 11 residues. The CDR3 loop reads CASGLIDEQYF. The CDR3 DNA follows: TGTGCCAGTGGACTTATCGACGAGCAGTACTTC. Full variable domain (rest looked up from reference TRBV28 and TRBJ2-7): DVKVTQSSRYLVKRTGEKVFLECVQDMDHENMFWYRQDPGLGLRLIYFSYDVKMKEKGDIPEGYSVSREKKERFSLILESASTNQTSMYLCASGLIDEQYFGPGTRLTVT.

The chain employs TRBV7-2 and TRBJ2-7, with TRBD1 identical over 7 bases. Germline CDR1 SGHTA, CDR2 FQGNSA. V lost 5 bases to trimming and J lost 2 bases; unmatched junction nucleotides: 9. The CDR3 has 15 residues. The CDR3 DNA reads TGTGCCAGCAGCGCCCGACAGGGAACAACCTACGAGCAGTACTTC. It translates to CASSARQGTTYEQYF.

The V gene is TRBV4-1, the J gene TRBJ1-1, with D possibly TRBD1 on 6 matching bases. The V end was cut by 3 bases, the J end by 5 bases, with 19 bases between. The length of the CDR3 is 16 residues. Per the germline V gene, CDR1 is MGHRA and CDR2 is YSYEKL. CDR3 region: CASSQPVDRRRTEAFF. In nucleotides, the CDR3 is TGCGCCAGCAGCCAGCCCGTGGACAGACGGAGAACTGAAGCTTTCTTT.

The chain combines TRBV27 with TRBJ2-1, with D perhaps matching TRBD1 (5 bases). Trimming stripped 1 base from V and 7 bases from J, with 11 bases between. This CDR3 is 14 amino acids long. Germline lookup yields CDR1 MNHEY and CDR2 SMNVEV (reference sequence). The CDR3: CASSLFDRSNEQFF. The CDR3 nucleotides are TGTGCCAGCAGTTTATTTGACAGATCGAATGAGCAGTTCTTC.

The gene calls are TRBV30 and TRBJ1-3; maybe TRBD1 (5 bases). With 7 bases removed from V and 3 bases from J, the gap between germline ends came to 13 bases. This CDR3 is built from 13 residues. The germline CDR1 and CDR2 sequences are GTSNPN and SVGIG (reference sequence). CDR3 sequence reads: CAYQDILGNTIYF. CDR3 DNA: TGTGCCTACCAGGACATCCTTGGAAACACCATATATTTT.

The chain is built from TRBV2 and TRBJ1-2, with 9 bases lining up with TRBD1. V shed 7 bases, J shed 7 bases, and the junction held 10 bases outside the gene matches. Germline CDR1 and CDR2: SNHLY and FYNNEI. CDR3 length: 14 residues. The CDR3 DNA reads as TGTGCCAGCACCCACCGGGACAGGGTTCGTGGCTACACCTTC. Residues: CASTHRDRVRGYTF.

The sample holds a few counts of this clone. The chain uses TRBV19 and TRBJ2-2, with D possibly matching TRBD1 (6 bases). Germline assignment: CDR1 LNHDA and CDR2 SQIVND (reference sequence). V was clipped by 5 bases and J by 3 bases, with 16 bases between them. CDR3 length: 16 amino acids. CDR3 nucleotide sequence: TGTGCCAGTAGTGCAGGGACATGGCTACACACCGGGGAGCTGTTTTTT. Its protein is CASSAGTWLHTGELFF.

In its sample, this clone was seen once. The rearrangement joins TRBV5-4 to TRBJ2-7; 12 nucleotides line up with TRBD2. Germline CDR1 reads SGHNT; CDR2 reads YYREEE (reference sequence). V was clipped by 2 bases and J by 0 bases; unmatched bases: 9. The CDR3 extends over 18 amino acids. CDR3 in amino acids: CASSFSTSGSLYSYEQYF. The CDR3 DNA follows: TGTGCCAGCAGCTTCTCGACTAGCGGGAGCCTATACTCCTACGAGCAGTACTTC.

DNA for the CDR3: TGTGCCAGCGACAGCGGAACAGGGGGCGAACAGCCCCAGCATTTT. Its protein product is CASDSGTGGEQPQHF. The rearrangement uses TRBV28 and TRBJ1-5, with 9 bases that match TRBD1. Trimming cost V 8 bases and J 7 bases; bases outside gene matches: 12. Germline V gene lookup returns CDR1 MDHEN and CDR2 SYDVKM. This CDR3 contains 15 residues.

This clone showed up just a few times. The rearrangement links TRBV11-2 to TRBJ2-7; perhaps TRBD2 as D (6 bases). V was cut by 0 bases and J by 0 bases, with 18 bases left in between. Germline CDR1 and CDR2: SGHAT and FQNNGV. This CDR3 is 18 amino acids long. In DNA form, the CDR3 reads TGTGCCAGCAGCTTAGATCTAGTTGGAGGGAACCCCTCCTACGAGCAGTACTTC. As protein: CASSLDLVGGNPSYEQYF.

This chain links TRBV27 with TRBJ2-7; D unclear. The germline gives CDR1 MNHEY, CDR2 SMNVEV (reference sequence). Trimming shortened V by 5 bases and J by 2 bases, and 13 bases separated the two germline ends. There are 14 residues in the CDR3. CDR3 bases: TGTGCCAGCAGTCCGAACGGGTTTACCTACGAGCAGTACTTC. It specifies CASSPNGFTYEQYF.

The genes are TRBV7-2 and TRBJ2-1; D perhaps matches TRBD2 (6 bases). Germline values: CDR1 SGHTA, CDR2 FQGNSA. The CDR3 is 14 residues long. V was pared by 3 bases and J by 3 bases, with 9 bases between. The CDR3 bases are TGTGCCAGCAGCTTGACTAGGGACTACAATGAGCAGTTCTTC. Its protein product is CASSLTRDYNEQFF. The full variable domain, its missing parts supplied by reference TRBV7-2 and TRBJ2-1, is GAGVSQSPSNKVTEKGKDVELRCDPISGHTALYWYRQSLGQGLEFLIYFQGNSAPDKSGLPSDRFSAERTGGSVSTLTIQRTQQEDSAVYLCASSLTRDYNEQFFGPGTRLTVL.

The chain joins TRBV29-1 to TRBJ1-1; D may be TRBD1 (6 bases). Germline V gene data show CDR1 as SQVTM and CDR2 as ANQGSEA. The CDR3 is 14 residues long. V lost 5 bases to trimming and J lost 0 bases, with 13 bases between them. CDR3 sequence (DNA): TGCAGCGTTTGGGCGGACAGCGTGAACACTGAAGCTTTCTTT. This codes for CSVWADSVNTEAFF.